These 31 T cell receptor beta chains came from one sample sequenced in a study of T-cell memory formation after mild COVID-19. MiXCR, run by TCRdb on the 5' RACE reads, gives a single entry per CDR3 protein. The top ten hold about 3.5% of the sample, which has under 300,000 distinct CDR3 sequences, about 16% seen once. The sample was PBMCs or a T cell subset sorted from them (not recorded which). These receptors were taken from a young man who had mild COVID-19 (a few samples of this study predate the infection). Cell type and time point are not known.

The DNA of the CDR3 is TGCAGTGCGGAAACCTACGAGCAGTACTTC. It specifies CSAETYEQYF. V gene TRBV20-1 combines with J gene TRBJ2-7; no reliable D call. Germline lookup yields CDR1 DFQATT and CDR2 SNEGSKA (reference sequence). The V end was cut by 6 bases, the J end by 2 bases, with 5 bases between. The CDR3 is 10 residues long.

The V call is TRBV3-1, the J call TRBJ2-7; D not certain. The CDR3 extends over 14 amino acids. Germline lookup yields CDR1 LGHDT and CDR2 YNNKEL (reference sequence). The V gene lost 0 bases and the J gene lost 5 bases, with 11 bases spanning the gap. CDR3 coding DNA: TGTGCCAGCAGCCAAGAGGGGTCGGTAAACGAGCAGTACTTC. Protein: CASSQEGSVNEQYF.

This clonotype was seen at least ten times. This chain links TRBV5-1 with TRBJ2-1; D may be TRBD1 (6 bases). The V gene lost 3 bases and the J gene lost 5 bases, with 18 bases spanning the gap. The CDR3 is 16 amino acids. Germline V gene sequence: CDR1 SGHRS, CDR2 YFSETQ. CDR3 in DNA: TGCGCCAGCAGCTCCCAAACAGGGTACTCGGACAATGAGCAGTTCTTC. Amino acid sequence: CASSSQTGYSDNEQFF. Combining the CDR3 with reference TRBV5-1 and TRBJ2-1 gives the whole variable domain KAGVTQTPRYLIKTRGQQVTLSCSPISGHRSVSWYQQTPGQGLQFLFEYFSETQRNKGNFPGRFSGRQFSNSRSEMNVSTLELGDSALYLCASSSQTGYSDNEQFFGPGTRLTVL.

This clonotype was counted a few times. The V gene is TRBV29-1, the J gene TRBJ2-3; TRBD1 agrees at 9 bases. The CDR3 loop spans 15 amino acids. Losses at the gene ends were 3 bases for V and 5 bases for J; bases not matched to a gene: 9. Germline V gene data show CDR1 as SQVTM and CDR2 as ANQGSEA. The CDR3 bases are TGCAGCGTTGATGCGGACAGGGGAAGTGAAGATACGCAGTATTTT. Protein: CSVDADRGSEDTQYF.

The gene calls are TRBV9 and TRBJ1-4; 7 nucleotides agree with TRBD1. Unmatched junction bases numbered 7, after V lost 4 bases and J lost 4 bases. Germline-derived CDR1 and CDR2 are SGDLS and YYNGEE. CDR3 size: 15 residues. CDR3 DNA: TGTGCCAGCAGCCCCTCCGGGACAGTTAATGAAAAACTGTTTTTT. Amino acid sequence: CASSPSGTVNEKLFF.

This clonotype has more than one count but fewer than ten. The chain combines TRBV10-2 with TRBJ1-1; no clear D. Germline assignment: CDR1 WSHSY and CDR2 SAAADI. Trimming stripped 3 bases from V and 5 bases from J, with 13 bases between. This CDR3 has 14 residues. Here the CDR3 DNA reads TGCGCCAGCAGTGAATTGGTGGGAGGGACTGAAGCTTTCTTT. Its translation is CASSELVGGTEAFF.

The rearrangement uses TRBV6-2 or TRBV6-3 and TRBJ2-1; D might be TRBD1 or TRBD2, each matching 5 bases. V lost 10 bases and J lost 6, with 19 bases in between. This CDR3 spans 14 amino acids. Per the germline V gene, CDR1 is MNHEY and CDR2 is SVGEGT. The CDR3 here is CATYYSDGTNEQFF. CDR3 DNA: TGTGCCACCTACTACTCCGATGGGACCAATGAGCAGTTCTTC.

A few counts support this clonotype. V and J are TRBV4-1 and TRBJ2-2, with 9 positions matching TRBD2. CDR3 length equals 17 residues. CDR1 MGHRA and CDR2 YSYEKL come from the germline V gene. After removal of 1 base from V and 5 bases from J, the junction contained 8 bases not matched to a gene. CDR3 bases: TGCGCCAGCAGCCAAGTCCGCGGGGGGGCATGGACCGGGGAGCTGTTTTTT. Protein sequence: CASSQVRGGAWTGELFF.

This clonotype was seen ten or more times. Here the CDR3 reads CASSLRAGGETQYF. CDR3 DNA: TGTGCCAGCAGCTTAAGGGCCGGCGGAGAGACCCAGTACTTC. J is TRBJ2-5 and V is TRBV7-2, with unresolved D. The germline V gene has CDR1 SGHTA and CDR2 FQGNSA. Between the trimmed V and J ends, which lost 2 bases and 4 bases, there was a span of 11 bases. This CDR3 contains 14 residues. The variable domain in full, completed from reference TRBV7-2 and TRBJ2-5, reads GAGVSQSPSNKVTEKGKDVELRCDPISGHTALYWYRQSLGQGLEFLIYFQGNSAPDKSGLPSDRFSAERTGGSVSTLTIQRTQQEDSAVYLCASSLRAGGETQYFGPGTRLLVL.

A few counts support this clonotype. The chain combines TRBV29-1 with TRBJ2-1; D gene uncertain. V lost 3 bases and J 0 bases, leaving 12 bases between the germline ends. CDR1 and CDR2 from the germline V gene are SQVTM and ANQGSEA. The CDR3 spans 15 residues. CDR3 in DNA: TGCAGCGTTGATCGTGCTACAACCTCCTACAATGAGCAGTTCTTC. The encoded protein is CSVDRATTSYNEQFF.

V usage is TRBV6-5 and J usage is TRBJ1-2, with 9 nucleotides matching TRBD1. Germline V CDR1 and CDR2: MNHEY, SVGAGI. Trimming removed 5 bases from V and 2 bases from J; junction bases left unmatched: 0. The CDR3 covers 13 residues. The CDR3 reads CASSGQGNYGYTF. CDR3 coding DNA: TGTGCCAGCAGTGGACAGGGGAACTATGGCTACACCTTC.

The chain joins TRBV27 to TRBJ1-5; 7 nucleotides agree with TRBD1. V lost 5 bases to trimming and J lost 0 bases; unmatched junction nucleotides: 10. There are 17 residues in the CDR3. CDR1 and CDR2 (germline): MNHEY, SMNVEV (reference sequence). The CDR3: CASSSRAGTVSNQPQHF. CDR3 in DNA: TGTGCCAGCAGTAGTCGAGCCGGGACAGTTAGCAATCAGCCCCAGCATTTT.

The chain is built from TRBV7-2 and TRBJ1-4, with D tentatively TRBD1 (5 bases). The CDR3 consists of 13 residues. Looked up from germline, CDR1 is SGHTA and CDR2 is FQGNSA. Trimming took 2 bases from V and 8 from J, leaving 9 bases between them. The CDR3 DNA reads TGTGCCAGCAGCTTACTTGAGGGGGAAAAACTGTTTTTT. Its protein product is CASSLLEGEKLFF.

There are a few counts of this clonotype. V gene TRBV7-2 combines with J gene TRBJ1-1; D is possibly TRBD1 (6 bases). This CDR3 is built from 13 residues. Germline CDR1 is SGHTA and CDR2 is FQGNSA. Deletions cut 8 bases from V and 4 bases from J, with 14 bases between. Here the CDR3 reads CASGNQGSTEAFF. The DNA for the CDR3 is TGTGCCAGCGGGAATCAGGGGTCCACTGAAGCTTTCTTT.

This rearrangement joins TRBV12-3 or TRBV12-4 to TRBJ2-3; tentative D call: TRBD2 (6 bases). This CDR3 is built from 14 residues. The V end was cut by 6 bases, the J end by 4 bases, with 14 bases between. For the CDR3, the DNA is TGTGCCAGCAGCATTACTAGCTCGGCAGATACGCAGTATTTT. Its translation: CASSITSSADTQYF.

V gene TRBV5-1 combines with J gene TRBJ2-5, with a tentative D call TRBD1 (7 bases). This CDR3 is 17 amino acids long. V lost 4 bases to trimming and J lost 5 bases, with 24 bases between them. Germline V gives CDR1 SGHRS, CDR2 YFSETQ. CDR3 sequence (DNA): TGCGCCAGCAGCCCAGCCCTGTTCAGGGGGGTAGGCGAGACCCAGTACTTC. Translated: CASSPALFRGVGETQYF. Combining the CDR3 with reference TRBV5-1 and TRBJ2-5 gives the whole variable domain KAGVTQTPRYLIKTRGQQVTLSCSPISGHRSVSWYQQTPGQGLQFLFEYFSETQRNKGNFPGRFSGRQFSNSRSEMNVSTLELGDSALYLCASSPALFRGVGETQYFGPGTRLLVL.

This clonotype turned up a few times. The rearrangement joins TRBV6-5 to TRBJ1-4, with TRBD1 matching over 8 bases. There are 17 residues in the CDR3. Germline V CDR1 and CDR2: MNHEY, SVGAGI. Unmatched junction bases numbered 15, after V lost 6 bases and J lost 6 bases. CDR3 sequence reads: CASSPRQGLMADEKLFF. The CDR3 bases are TGTGCCAGCAGCCCACGACAGGGGCTCATGGCGGATGAAAAACTGTTTTTT.

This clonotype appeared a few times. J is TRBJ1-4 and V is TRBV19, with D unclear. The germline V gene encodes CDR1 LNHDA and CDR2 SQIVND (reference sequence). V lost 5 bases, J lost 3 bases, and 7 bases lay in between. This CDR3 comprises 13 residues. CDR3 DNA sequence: TGTGCCAGTAGTTGGTTGGCTAATGAAAAACTGTTTTTT. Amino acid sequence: CASSWLANEKLFF.

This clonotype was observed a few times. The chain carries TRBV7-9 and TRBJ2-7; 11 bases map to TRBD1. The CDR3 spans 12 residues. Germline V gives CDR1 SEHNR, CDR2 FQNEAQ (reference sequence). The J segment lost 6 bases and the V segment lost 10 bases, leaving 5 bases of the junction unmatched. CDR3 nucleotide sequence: TGTGCCACCAAGGACAGGGGGCTCGAGCAGTACGTC. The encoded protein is CATKDRGLEQYV.

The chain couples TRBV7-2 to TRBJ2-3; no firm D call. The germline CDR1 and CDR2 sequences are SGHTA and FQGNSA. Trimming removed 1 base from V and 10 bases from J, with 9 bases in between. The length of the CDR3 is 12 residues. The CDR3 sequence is CASSLEPVSQYF. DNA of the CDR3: TGTGCCAGCAGCTTAGAGCCGGTCTCGCAGTATTTT.

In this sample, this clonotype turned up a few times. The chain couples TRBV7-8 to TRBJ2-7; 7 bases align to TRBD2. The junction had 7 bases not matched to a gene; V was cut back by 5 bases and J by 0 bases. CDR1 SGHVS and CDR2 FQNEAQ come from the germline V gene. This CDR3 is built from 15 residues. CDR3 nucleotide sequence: TGTGCCAGCAGCCCGAGGGTAGCGGGCTCCTACGAGCAGTACTTC. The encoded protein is CASSPRVAGSYEQYF.

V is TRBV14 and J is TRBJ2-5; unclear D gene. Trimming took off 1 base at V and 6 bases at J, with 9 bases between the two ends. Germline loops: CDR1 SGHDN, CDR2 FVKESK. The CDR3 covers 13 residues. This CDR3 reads CASSQGLEKTQYF. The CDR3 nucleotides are TGTGCCAGCAGCCAAGGGCTAGAGAAGACCCAGTACTTC.

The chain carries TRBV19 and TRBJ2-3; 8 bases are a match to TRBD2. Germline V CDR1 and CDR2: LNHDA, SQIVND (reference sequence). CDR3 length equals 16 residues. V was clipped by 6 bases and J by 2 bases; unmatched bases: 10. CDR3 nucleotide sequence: TGTGCCAGTAGCTCTCTAGCGGGTTCTTCCACAGATACGCAGTATTTT. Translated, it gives CASSSLAGSSTDTQYF.

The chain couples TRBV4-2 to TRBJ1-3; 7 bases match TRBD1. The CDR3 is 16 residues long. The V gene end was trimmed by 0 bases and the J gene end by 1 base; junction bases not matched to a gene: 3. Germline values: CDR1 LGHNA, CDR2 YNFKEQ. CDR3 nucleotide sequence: TGTGCCAGCAGCCAAGAGAGACAGGGATCTGGAAACACCATATATTTT. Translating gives CASSQERQGSGNTIYF.

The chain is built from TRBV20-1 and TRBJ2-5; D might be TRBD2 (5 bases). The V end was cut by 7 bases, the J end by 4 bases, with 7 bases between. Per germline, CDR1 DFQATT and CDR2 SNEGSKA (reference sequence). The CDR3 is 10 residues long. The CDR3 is CSGRGETQYF. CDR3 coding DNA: TGCAGTGGACGGGGAGAGACCCAGTACTTC.

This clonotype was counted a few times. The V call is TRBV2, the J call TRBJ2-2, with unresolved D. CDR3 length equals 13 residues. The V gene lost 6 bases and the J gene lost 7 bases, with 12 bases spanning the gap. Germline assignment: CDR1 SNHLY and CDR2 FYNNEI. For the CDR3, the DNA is TGTGCCAGCAGGCAGACGGTAGACGGGGAGCTGTTTTTT. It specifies CASRQTVDGELFF.

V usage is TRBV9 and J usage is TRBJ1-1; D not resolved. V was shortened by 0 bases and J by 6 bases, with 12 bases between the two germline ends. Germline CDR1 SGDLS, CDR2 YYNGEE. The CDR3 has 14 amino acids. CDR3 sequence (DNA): TGTGCCAGCAGCGTAGGGGCGGGTTCTGCTGAAGCTTTCTTT. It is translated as CASSVGAGSAEAFF.

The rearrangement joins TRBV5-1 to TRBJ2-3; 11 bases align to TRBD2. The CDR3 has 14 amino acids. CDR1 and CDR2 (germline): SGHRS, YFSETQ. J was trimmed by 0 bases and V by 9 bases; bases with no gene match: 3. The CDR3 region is CATTSGVSTDTQYF. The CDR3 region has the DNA TGCGCCACGACTAGCGGGGTGAGCACAGATACGCAGTATTTT. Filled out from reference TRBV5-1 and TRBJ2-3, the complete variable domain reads KAGVTQTPRYLIKTRGQQVTLSCSPISGHRSVSWYQQTPGQGLQFLFEYFSETQRNKGNFPGRFSGRQFSNSRSEMNVSTLELGDSALYLCATTSGVSTDTQYFGPGTRLTVL.

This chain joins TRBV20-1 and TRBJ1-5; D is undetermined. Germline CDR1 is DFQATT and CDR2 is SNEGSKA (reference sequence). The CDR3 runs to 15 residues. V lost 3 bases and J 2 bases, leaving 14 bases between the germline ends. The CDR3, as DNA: TGCAGTGCTAGCGGCGACCCCGACCGCAATCAGCCCCAGCATTTT. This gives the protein CSASGDPDRNQPQHF.

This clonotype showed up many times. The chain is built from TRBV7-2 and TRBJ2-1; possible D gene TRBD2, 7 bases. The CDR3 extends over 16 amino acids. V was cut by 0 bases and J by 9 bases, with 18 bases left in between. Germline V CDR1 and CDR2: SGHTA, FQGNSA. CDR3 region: CASSLAGGGAASEQFF. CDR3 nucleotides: TGTGCCAGCAGCTTAGCGGGTGGGGGGGCCGCTAGTGAGCAGTTCTTC.

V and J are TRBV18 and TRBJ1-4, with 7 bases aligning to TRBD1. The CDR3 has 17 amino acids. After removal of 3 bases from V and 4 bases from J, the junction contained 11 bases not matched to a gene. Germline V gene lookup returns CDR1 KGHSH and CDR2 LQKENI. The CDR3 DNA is TGTGCCAGCTCACCGAGGGGACGAGGGGGCGATAATGAAAAACTGTTTTTT. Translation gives CASSPRGRGGDNEKLFF.